This paragraph covers one TCR beta chain sequence. Assay used: immunoSEQ multiplex PCR; TCRdb lists only in-frame clones, some missing. The data contain roughly 160,000 clones, roughly 88% of them singletons. Per the germline V gene, CDR1 is SGHNT and CDR2 is YENEEA. Trimming left V 5 bases short and J 0 bases short, with 15 bases between. The CDR3 length is 16 residues. The sample originates from a study of blood T cell repertoires in COVID-19. The clonotype comes from a woman between 55 and 75 years old who had recovered from COVID-19. This chain uses TRBV11-3 with TRBJ2-3; a possible D gene is TRBD1 (6 bases). What was sequenced was PBMCs or T cells enriched from blood (not recorded which). As DNA, the CDR3 is TGTGCCAGCAGCCCAGGGACACAACCTAGCACAGATACGCAGTATTTT. The encoded protein is CASSPGTQPSTDTQYF.